The text below deals with one T cell receptor beta chain. The antigen is undetermined. CDR1 and CDR2 from the germline V gene are LNHNV and YYDKDF (reference sequence). This CDR3 comprises 16 residues. V lost 0 bases to trimming and J lost 6 bases; unmatched junction nucleotides: 9. The entry originates in a study of cytomegalovirus exposure and HLA in healthy donors. Study context: In a previous analysis, about 100 million unique TCR beta sequences were found from about 190 million T cells. Study-level findings and limits: The study reported that TCR beta sequences accurately predicted HLA-A and HLA-B alleles in most subjects. Cytomegalovirus status was reportedly diagnosed by the classifier with high specificity and sensitivity.

The PCR employed 60 Vbeta primers together with 13 Jbeta primers. Sequencing was performed with immunoSEQ multiplex PCR; in TCRdb, only in-frame clones are kept and a portion is missing. Altogether about 94,000 clones are present, approximately 78% being singletons, with the ten largest covering around 0.76%. The sequenced sample was PBMCs. This receptor was taken from a woman aged 60-75 years in good health and CMV-seronegative. The chain carries TRBV15 and TRBJ2-7; 9 positions agree with TRBD2. The CDR3 is CATSREVISGRTEQYF. In DNA, the CDR3 is TGTGCCACCAGCAGAGAAGTAATAAGCGGGAGGACCGAGCAGTACTTC. Together with reference TRBV15 and TRBJ2-7, the CDR3 gives the full variable domain: DAMVIQNPRYQVTQFGKPVTLSCSQTLNHNVMYWYQQKSSQAPKLLFHYYDKDFNNEADTPDNFQSRRPNTSFCFLDIRSPGLGDTAMYLCATSREVISGRTEQYFGPGTRLTVT.